Shown below are 9 T cell receptor beta chains from a single sample sequenced in a study of shared clonotypes between healthy human individuals. TCRdb's table, derived via immunoSEQ multiplex PCR, lists solely in-frame clones and lacks some. The sample gives over a million clones, around 78% of which show up once; roughly 0.65% is in the top ten. Sequenced sample: memory CD4+ T cells from PBMCs. The sample's subset: CD45RA-negative fraction. These receptors came from a man aged 18-30 years in good health. Some clones in this sample may be carry-over from other donors' samples.

The V and J genes are TRBV2 and TRBJ2-2; 11 bases are a match to TRBD2. Trimming removed 6 bases from V and 7 bases from J; junction bases left unmatched: 4. Looked up from germline, CDR1 is SNHLY and CDR2 is FYNNEI. CDR3 length: 14 amino acids. CDR3 bases: TGTGCCAGCAGACTAGCGGGAGCGGGCGGGGAGCTGTTTTTT. Its protein product is CASRLAGAGGELFF.

Comment on this clone: With a far larger clone one base away, a read error is the likely cause. The chain recombines TRBV7-2 with TRBJ1-2; tentatively, D is TRBD1 (5 bases). The V gene's germline CDR1 is SGHTA and CDR2 FQGNSA. The CDR3 has 14 amino acids. The CDR3 protein is CAGSPATGTYGYTF. The DNA for the CDR3 is TGTGCCGGCAGCCCCGCCACAGGTACCTATGGCTACACCTTC.

This chain connects TRBV9 to TRBJ2-1, with 15 positions matching TRBD2. This CDR3 is 19 amino acids long. Germline CDR1 is SGDLS and CDR2 is YYNGEE. Losses at the gene ends were 4 bases for V and 0 bases for J; bases not matched to a gene: 8. CDR3 nucleotide sequence: TGTGCCAGCAGCCCCGGACTAGCGGGAGGGCCGAGCTCCTACAATGAGCAGTTCTTC. The encoded protein is CASSPGLAGGPSSYNEQFF.

This chain joins TRBV11-3 and TRBJ2-3; 13 positions agree with TRBD2. J was trimmed by 6 bases and V by 5 bases; bases with no gene match: 8. The CDR3 spans 16 residues. Germline CDR1 and CDR2: SGHNT and YENEEA. In DNA, the CDR3 is TGTGCCAGCAGCCTAGGACTAGCGGGAGTGGAGGATACGCAGTATTTT. Translation gives CASSLGLAGVEDTQYF. The whole variable domain, filled in from reference TRBV11-3 and TRBJ2-3, reads EAGVVQSPRYKIIEKKQPVAFWCNPISGHNTLYWYLQNLGQGPELLIRYENEEAVDDSQLPKDRFSAERLKGVDSTLKIQPAELGDSAVYLCASSLGLAGVEDTQYFGPGTRLTVL.

The chain has TRBV6-5 and TRBJ1-1; 7 bases agree with TRBD1. The CDR3 covers 14 residues. V was pared by 5 bases and J by 1 base, with 4 bases of the junction left unmatched. Germline CDR1 is MNHEY and CDR2 is SVGAGI. CDR3 nucleotide sequence: TGTGCCAGCAGTAGACAGGGAGGGAACACTGAAGCTTTCTTT. It translates to CASSRQGGNTEAFF.

The J gene is TRBJ1-2, the V gene TRBV7-8; 7 bases fit TRBD1. The junction had 3 bases not matched to a gene; V was cut back by 1 base and J by 4 bases. The CDR3 totals 14 residues. Looked up from germline, CDR1 is SGHVS and CDR2 is FQNEAQ. The CDR3 protein is CASSLGGTVYGYTF. In nucleotides, the CDR3 is TGTGCCAGCAGCTTAGGAGGGACAGTCTATGGCTACACCTTC.

The chain employs TRBV29-1 and TRBJ2-3; TRBD1 matches at 11 bases. The V and J ends lost 4 bases and 4 bases, in that order; junction bases with no gene match: 4. CDR1 and CDR2 (germline): SQVTM, ANQGSEA. This CDR3 has 14 residues. Written as DNA, the CDR3 is TGCAGCGTTGCGGACAGGGGGCTGTCAGATACGCAGTATTTT. Translation gives CSVADRGLSDTQYF.

J is TRBJ1-5 and V is TRBV16, with a possible D match to TRBD1 (5 bases). Germline CDR1 KGHSY, CDR2 FQNENV. Trimming took 6 bases from V and 3 from J, leaving 9 bases between them. CDR3 length: 13 residues. The CDR3 coding sequence is TGTGCCAGCAGTGACAGTTACAATCAGCCCCAGCATTTT. It codes for CASSDSYNQPQHF.

This clone came up once. The chain couples TRBV4-3 to TRBJ2-3; D is unclear. Between the trimmed V and J ends, which lost 4 bases and 4 bases, there was a span of 12 bases. Germline CDR1 LGHNA, CDR2 YSLEER. The CDR3 is 14 amino acids. The CDR3 region is CASSPRVDSDTQYF. The CDR3 coding sequence is TGCGCCAGCAGCCCTCGGGTAGATTCAGATACGCAGTATTTT.